The 22 T cell receptor beta chains reported below all come from one sample, sequenced in a study of shared clonotypes between healthy human individuals. Data came from immunoSEQ multiplex PCR; TCRdb stores just in-frame clones and leaves some out. The sample consists of about 470,000 clones, around 75% of them appearing once. The sequenced sample was PBMCs. The receptors shown here come from a woman aged 40 to 55 in good health. Some clones in this sample may be carry-over from other donors' samples.

The CDR3 loop is CASSYRVGEQYF. CDR3 DNA sequence: TGTGCCAGCAGTTACAGGGTTGGGGAGCAGTACTTC. This chain connects TRBV6-6 to TRBJ2-7; D gene uncertain. Deletions cut 2 bases from V and 7 bases from J, with 9 bases between. CDR1 is MNHNY and CDR2 is SVGAGI in the germline V gene (reference sequence). The CDR3 loop spans 12 amino acids.

V is TRBV5-4 and J is TRBJ2-3, with a possible D match to TRBD1 (7 bases). The ends were cut back, 3 bases at V and 4 bases at J, with 12 bases in the middle. This CDR3 contains 14 residues. Germline V gene data show CDR1 as SGHNT and CDR2 as YYREEE (reference sequence). Here the CDR3 DNA reads TGTGCCAGCAGCTCAGGGGGGCTCGCAGATACGCAGTATTTT. Its translation: CASSSGGLADTQYF.

This clone came up once. The rearrangement links TRBV15 to TRBJ1-2; D is unclear. Germline values: CDR1 LNHNV, CDR2 YYDKDF (reference sequence). CDR3 length: 11 residues. Trimming left V 1 base short and J 7 bases short, with 4 bases between. The CDR3 DNA is TGTGCCACCAGCAGAGGTGGTGGCTACACCTTC. Its translation is CATSRGGGYTF.

This clone was recorded many times. The rearrangement links TRBV4-1 to TRBJ2-7, with 9 bases identical to TRBD1. Germline V CDR1 and CDR2: MGHRA, YSYEKL. The trim removed 4 bases at V and 2 bases at J, leaving 6 bases unmatched. This CDR3 region has 15 residues. The CDR3 here is CASSRLGQGTYEQYF. CDR3 DNA sequence: TGCGCCAGCAGCCGATTGGGACAGGGAACCTACGAGCAGTACTTC.

The rearrangement joins TRBV28 to TRBJ2-1; TRBD2 aligns across 9 bases. Losses at the gene ends were 4 bases for V and 5 bases for J; bases not matched to a gene: 6. Germline lookup yields CDR1 MDHEN and CDR2 SYDVKM. The CDR3 extends over 15 amino acids. CDR3 region: CASSSPAGGNNEQFF. DNA of the CDR3: TGTGCCAGCAGTTCCCCAGCGGGAGGAAACAATGAGCAGTTCTTC.

The gene calls are TRBV5-1 and TRBJ2-1; the match to TRBD1 covers 9 bases. V was clipped by 1 base and J by 6 bases; unmatched bases: 8. The CDR3 is 16 amino acids. Germline CDR1 is SGHRS and CDR2 is YFSETQ. The CDR3 nucleotides are TGCGCCAGCAGCTTGACAGGACAGGGGCCCAGCAATGAGCAGTTCTTC. It codes for CASSLTGQGPSNEQFF.

This sequence joins TRBV7-2 and TRBJ2-7; D gene unclear. The CDR3 runs to 15 residues. From germline, CDR1 is SGHTA and CDR2 FQGNSA. V lost 2 bases to trimming and J lost 0 bases, with 11 bases between them. DNA of the CDR3: TGTGCCAGCAGCTTAAGTGCACTAAGCTCCTACGAGCAGTACTTC. This encodes CASSLSALSSYEQYF.

Comments on this clone: A much larger clone differs by one base, so this may be a read error. The V gene is TRBV6-1, the J gene TRBJ1-5; D not certain. The CDR3 consists of 13 residues. CDR1 MNHNS and CDR2 SASEGT come from the germline V gene. The chain's CDR3 is CASGDWENQPQHF. CDR3 nucleotide sequence: TGTGCCAGCGGTGACTGGGAGAATCAGCCCCAGCATTTT.

The rearrangement joins TRBV4-3 to TRBJ2-7, with TRBD2 identical over 8 bases. Germline assignment: CDR1 LGHNA and CDR2 YSLEER. With V trimmed by 4 bases and J by 3 bases, 2 bases remained unmatched. The CDR3 length is 13 residues. This chain's CDR3 is CASSPGGDYEQYF. The DNA for the CDR3 is TGCGCCAGCAGCCCGGGGGGGGACTACGAGCAGTACTTC.

This clone was seen just once. The V and J genes are TRBV4-3 and TRBJ1-2; no firm D call. Between the trimmed V and J ends, which lost 0 bases and 4 bases, there was a span of 24 bases. The CDR3 contains 19 residues. Per the germline V gene, CDR1 is LGHNA and CDR2 is YSLEER. CDR3 sequence reads: CASSQEFFPRGSVRYGYTF. CDR3 bases: TGCGCCAGCAGCCAAGAGTTCTTCCCACGGGGATCAGTTCGCTATGGCTACACCTTC.

The V call is TRBV28, the J call TRBJ1-2; TRBD1 agrees at 12 bases. The CDR3 extends over 15 amino acids. Germline CDR1 is MDHEN and CDR2 is SYDVKM. Germline trimming cut 5 bases from V and 9 bases from J; bases unmatched to any gene: 10. CDR3 bases: TGTGCCAGCAGTCTCACCGGGACAGGGGGCGGGAGCTACACCTTC. As protein: CASSLTGTGGGSYTF.

The chain carries TRBV19 and TRBJ2-1; TRBD2 might be the D (6 bases). Germline V gene lookup returns CDR1 LNHDA and CDR2 SQIVND (reference sequence). CDR3 size: 15 residues. V was clipped by 3 bases and J by 7 bases, with 16 bases between them. CDR3 in DNA: TGTGCCAGTAGTATTTGGGTTAGTAGCGGAAATGAGCAGTTCTTC. Translation: CASSIWVSSGNEQFF.

The chain recombines TRBV6-5 with TRBJ2-5; 10 bases agree with TRBD2. The trim removed 11 bases at V and 5 bases at J, leaving 8 bases unmatched. CDR3 length: 13 residues. Germline V gene sequence: CDR1 MNHEY, CDR2 SVGAGI. The CDR3 DNA reads as TGTGCCGTTCTAGCGGGAGAAGGGGAGACCCAGTACTTC. It codes for CAVLAGEGETQYF.

This clone appeared a single time. The sample contains more than one DNA sequence encoding this CDR3. The V and J genes are TRBV10-3 and TRBJ1-2; TRBD1 is a possible D gene (5 bases). The germline gives CDR1 ENHRY, CDR2 SYGVKD. V was pared by 7 bases and J by 8 bases, with 14 bases between. The CDR3 is made up of 12 amino acids. CDR3 sequence: CAITRDGYGYTF. As DNA, the CDR3 is TGTGCCATCACCCGGGACGGGTACGGCTACACCTTC.

In this sample, this clone turned up once. The chain has TRBV10-3 and TRBJ2-7; TRBD2 matches at 10 bases. The junction had 6 bases not matched to a gene; V was cut back by 10 bases and J by 0 bases. CDR1 is ENHRY, CDR2 SYGVKD, per germline. The CDR3 covers 14 residues. CDR3 region: CATQTSGDSYEQYF. The DNA of the CDR3 is TGTGCCACCCAAACTAGCGGGGACTCCTACGAGCAGTACTTC.

V usage is TRBV2 and J usage is TRBJ1-4; D uncertain. The germline CDR1 and CDR2 sequences are SNHLY and FYNNEI. This CDR3 has 14 amino acids. Trimming cost V 0 bases and J 8 bases, with 10 bases left between them. The CDR3 protein is CASSEAVPREKLFF. Written as DNA, the CDR3 is TGTGCCAGCAGTGAAGCGGTACCACGGGAAAAACTGTTTTTT.

CDR3: CASSSLKTGSALHQPQHF. The CDR3 nucleotides read TGTGCCAGCAGTTCACTAAAAACGGGTTCGGCACTCCATCAGCCCCAGCATTTT. The J gene is TRBJ1-5, the V gene TRBV28; D ambiguous. From germline, CDR1 is MDHEN and CDR2 SYDVKM. Trimming removed 4 bases at V and 5 bases at J, with 24 bases between. The CDR3 has 18 residues.

The chain couples TRBV7-9 to TRBJ2-1, with D possibly being TRBD2 (6 bases). The germline V and J ends were trimmed by 3 bases and 4 bases, with 13 bases remaining between them. CDR1 and CDR2 (germline): SEHNR, FQNEAQ (reference sequence). This CDR3 has 15 residues. CDR3 nucleotides: TGTGCCAGCAGCTTGGAGACTAGTCTTTACAATGAGCAGTTCTTC. Translation: CASSLETSLYNEQFF.

V and J are TRBV6-5 and TRBJ2-3, with a tentative D call TRBD2 (6 bases). CDR3 length: 13 residues. Trimming took 6 bases from V and 10 from J, leaving 17 bases between them. Germline V CDR1 and CDR2: MNHEY, SVGAGI. The CDR3 DNA follows: TGTGCCAGCAGCTCCATCGGACTAACAGCGCAGTATTTT. Translating it yields CASSSIGLTAQYF.

The rearrangement uses TRBV12-1 and TRBJ2-5; the D call in the table, TRBD1, was not verified against the DNA. TRBV12-1 is a pseudogene locus. The CDR3 extends over 15 amino acids. The CDR3 here is CASSLGQGACETQYF. CDR3 nucleotides: TGTGCCAGCAGCTTGGGACAGGGGGCATGTGAGACCCAGTACTTC.

In its sample, this clone was seen a few times. The V gene is TRBV16, the J gene TRBJ2-2, with D hard to call. The length of the CDR3 is 15 residues. CDR1 and CDR2 (germline): KGHSY, FQNENV. Trimming took 1 base from V and 6 from J, leaving 12 bases between them. In DNA, the CDR3 is TGTGCCAGCAGCCAATATGCCCTGGGCCCCGGGGAGCTGTTTTTT. This gives the protein CASSQYALGPGELFF.

The J gene is TRBJ2-7, the V gene TRBV5-4; 10 bases line up with TRBD1. CDR1 and CDR2 (germline): SGHNT, YYREEE (reference sequence). The CDR3 is 15 amino acids. Trimming took 4 bases from V and 5 from J; bases not matched to a gene: 9. The CDR3 region has the DNA TGTGCCAGCAGCGCCGTCGACAGGGGGCATAACGAGCAGTACTTC. Encoded protein: CASSAVDRGHNEQYF.